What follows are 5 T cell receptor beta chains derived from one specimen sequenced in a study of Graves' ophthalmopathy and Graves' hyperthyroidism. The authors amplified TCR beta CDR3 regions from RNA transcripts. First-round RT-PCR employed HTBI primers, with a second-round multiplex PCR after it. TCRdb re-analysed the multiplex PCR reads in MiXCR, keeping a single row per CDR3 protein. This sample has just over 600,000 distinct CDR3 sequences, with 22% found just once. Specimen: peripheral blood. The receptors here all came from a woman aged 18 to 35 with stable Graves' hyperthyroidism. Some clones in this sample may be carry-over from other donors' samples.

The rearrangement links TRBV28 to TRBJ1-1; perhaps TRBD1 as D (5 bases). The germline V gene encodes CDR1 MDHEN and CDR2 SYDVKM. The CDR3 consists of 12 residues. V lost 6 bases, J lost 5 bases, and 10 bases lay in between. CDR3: CASRNWGTEAFF. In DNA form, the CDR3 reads TGTGCCAGCAGAAACTGGGGGACTGAAGCTTTCTTT.

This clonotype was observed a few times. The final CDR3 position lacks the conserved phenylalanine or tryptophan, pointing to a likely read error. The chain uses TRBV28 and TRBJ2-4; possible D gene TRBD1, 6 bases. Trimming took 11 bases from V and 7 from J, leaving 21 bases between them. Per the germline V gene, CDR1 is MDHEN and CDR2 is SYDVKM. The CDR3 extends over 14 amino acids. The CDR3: CAASQRQELNIQYL. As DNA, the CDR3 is TGTGCCGCCAGCCAGAGACAGGAATTGAACATTCAGTACCTC.

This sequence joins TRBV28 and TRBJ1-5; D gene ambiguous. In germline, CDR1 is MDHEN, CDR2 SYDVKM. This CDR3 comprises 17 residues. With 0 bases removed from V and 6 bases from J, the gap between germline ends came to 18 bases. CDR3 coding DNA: TGTGCCAGCAGTTTATGGAATCCCCGAGGGAAGCGTCAGCCCCAGCATTTT. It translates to CASSLWNPRGKRQPQHF.

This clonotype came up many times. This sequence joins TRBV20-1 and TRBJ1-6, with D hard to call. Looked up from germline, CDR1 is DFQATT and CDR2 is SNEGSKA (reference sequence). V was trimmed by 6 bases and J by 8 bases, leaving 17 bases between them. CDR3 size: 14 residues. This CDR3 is CSARWGERDSPLHF. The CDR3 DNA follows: TGCAGTGCCAGGTGGGGTGAGAGGGATTCACCCCTCCACTTT.

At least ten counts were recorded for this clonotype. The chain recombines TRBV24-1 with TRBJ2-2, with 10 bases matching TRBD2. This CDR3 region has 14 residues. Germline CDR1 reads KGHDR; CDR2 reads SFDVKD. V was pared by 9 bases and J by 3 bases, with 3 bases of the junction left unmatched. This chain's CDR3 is CATESGGDTGELFF. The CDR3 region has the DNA TGTGCCACCGAGAGCGGGGGGGACACCGGGGAGCTGTTTTTT.